This T cell receptor beta chain was recorded in a study of shared clonotypes between healthy human individuals. To note about this clone: Its specificity is unknown.

TCRdb keeps only in-frame clones here, not all; method: immunoSEQ multiplex PCR. The data show 1.6 million or so clones, with around 95% seen just once and approximately 1.1% held by the top ten. Study-wide points: It was the non-shared clonotypes that had lower generation probabilities than clonotypes shared by all four donors.

The receptor's source is a man aged 25-45 years in good health. The sample consisted of naive CD4+ T cells sorted from blood. Described subset: CD45RA+ positively selected.

The CDR3 loop is CASSFPGERVEQYF. The DNA of the CDR3 is TGTGCCAGCAGTTTTCCGGGGGAGCGGGTCGAGCAGTACTTC. The chain has TRBV28 and TRBJ2-7, with a tentative D call TRBD2 (6 bases). There are 14 residues in the CDR3. Germline loops: CDR1 MDHEN, CDR2 SYDVKM. V gave up 3 bases and J gave up 6 bases, with 15 bases separating them.